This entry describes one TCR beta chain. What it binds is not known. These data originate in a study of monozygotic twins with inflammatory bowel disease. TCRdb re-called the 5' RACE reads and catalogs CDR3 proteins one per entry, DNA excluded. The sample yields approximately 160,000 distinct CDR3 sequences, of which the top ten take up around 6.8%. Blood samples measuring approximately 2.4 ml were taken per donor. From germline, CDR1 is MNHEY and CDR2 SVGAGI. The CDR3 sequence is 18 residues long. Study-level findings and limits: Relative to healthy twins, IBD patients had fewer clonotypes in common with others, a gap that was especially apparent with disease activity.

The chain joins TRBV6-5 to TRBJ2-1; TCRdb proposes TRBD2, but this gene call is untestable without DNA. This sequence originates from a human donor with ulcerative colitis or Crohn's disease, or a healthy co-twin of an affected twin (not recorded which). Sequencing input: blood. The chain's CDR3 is CASSFNTGTSVHIRYQFF.